What follows are 3 T cell receptor beta chains derived from one specimen sequenced in a study of blood T cell repertoires in COVID-19. Here immunoSEQ multiplex PCR was the method, and the copy in TCRdb shows in-frame clones only, minus some. The table lists 66,000 or so clones, about 82% of them singletons. The sequenced material came from peripheral blood. These receptors were taken from a man in his forties or fifties with active COVID-19.

This clone was detected only a few times. The chain joins TRBV7-2 to TRBJ1-3; possibly TRBD1 for D (6 bases). CDR1 is SGHTA, CDR2 FQGNSA, per germline. V lost 8 bases and J lost 0, with 11 bases in between. The CDR3 sequence is 14 residues long. The CDR3 coding sequence is TGTGCCAGCGGATCCAGGGGCTCTGGAAACACCATATATTTT. Translating it yields CASGSRGSGNTIYF.

Only one count was recorded for this clone. The chain uses TRBV10-2 and TRBJ1-5, with 7 bases fitting TRBD1. CDR3 length equals 15 residues. After removal of 0 bases from V and 6 bases from J, the junction contained 5 bases not matched to a gene. Germline V lookup: CDR1 WSHSY, CDR2 SAAADI. This chain's CDR3 is CASSESPAGGQPQHF. The CDR3 nucleotides are TGCGCCAGCAGTGAGTCCCCCGCAGGGGGTCAGCCCCAGCATTTT.

The rearrangement uses TRBV14 and TRBJ2-1; D perhaps matches TRBD1 (6 bases). V lost 4 bases, J lost 4 bases, and 17 bases lay in between. Germline CDR1 and CDR2: SGHDN and FVKESK. CDR3 length: 16 amino acids. For the CDR3, the DNA is TGTGCCAGCAGCCCGGAGGTAGGGGGAAGGTACAATGAGCAGTTCTTC. Amino acids: CASSPEVGGRYNEQFF.